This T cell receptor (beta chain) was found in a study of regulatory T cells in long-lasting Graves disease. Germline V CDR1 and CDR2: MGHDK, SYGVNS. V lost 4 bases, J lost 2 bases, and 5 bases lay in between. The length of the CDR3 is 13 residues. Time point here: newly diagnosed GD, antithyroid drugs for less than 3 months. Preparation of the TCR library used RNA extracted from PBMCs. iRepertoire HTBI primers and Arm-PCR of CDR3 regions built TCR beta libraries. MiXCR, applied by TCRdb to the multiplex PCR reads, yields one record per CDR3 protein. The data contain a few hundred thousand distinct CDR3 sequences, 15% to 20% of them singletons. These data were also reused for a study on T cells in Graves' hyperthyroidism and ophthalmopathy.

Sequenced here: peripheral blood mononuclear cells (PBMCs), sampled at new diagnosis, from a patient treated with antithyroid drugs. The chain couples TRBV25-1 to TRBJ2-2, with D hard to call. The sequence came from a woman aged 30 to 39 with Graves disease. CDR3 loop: CASSVRNTGELFF. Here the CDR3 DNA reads TGTGCCAGCAGTGTGCGAAACACCGGGGAGCTGTTTTTT. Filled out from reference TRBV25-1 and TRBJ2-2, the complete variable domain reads EADIYQTPRYLVIGTGKKITLECSQTMGHDKMYWYQQDPGMELHLIHYSYGVNSTEKGDLSSESTVSRIRTEHFPLTLESARPSHTSQYLCASSVRNTGELFFGEGSRLTVL.